This T cell receptor (beta chain) was profiled in a study of T cell repertoires in cytomegalovirus infection. Overall study context: Public TCR beta signatures marked donors with CMV infection and the matching HLA.

Germline CDR1 is SGHVS and CDR2 is FQNEAQ. The CDR3 covers 17 residues. Trimming took 1 base from V and 2 from J; bases not matched to a gene: 8. The table lists this clonotype with many counts. Its matching antigen is unknown. TCRdb re-analysed the reads in MiXCR, keeping a single row per CDR3 protein. Counted here are 100,000 to 150,000 distinct CDR3 sequences, roughly a quarter occurring once; the ten biggest clones make up roughly 33%. Study-wide points: The study identified carriers of CMV plus the relevant HLA from cumulative public TCR beta family frequency.

The receptor was isolated from a human donor in good health (CMV status not recorded). Some clones in this sample may be carry-over from other donors' samples. The sample comprised PBMCs, sequenced either directly or after in vitro stimulation (not recorded which). The chain recombines TRBV7-8 with TRBJ2-1; 7 bases are a match to TRBD2. The CDR3 nucleotides are TGTGCCAGCAGCTTAGTTACCAGCGGGATCACCTACAATGAGCAGTTCTTC. Translated, it gives CASSLVTSGITYNEQFF. Using reference TRBV7-8 and TRBJ2-1 for the parts outside the CDR3, the full variable domain is GAGVSQSPRYKVAKRGQDVALRCDPISGHVSLFWYQQALGQGPEFLTYFQNEAQLDKSGLPSDRFFAERPEGSVSTLKIQRTQQEDSAVYLCASSLVTSGITYNEQFFGPGTRLTVL.